A selection of T cell receptor beta chains follows, all from one sample in a study of graft-versus-host responses after intestinal transplantation. Data came from immunoSEQ multiplex PCR; TCRdb stores just in-frame clones and leaves some out. The table shows 85,000 to 100,000 clones, with 90% occurring only once. These receptors' antigens are unknown. The sequenced sample was unstimulated CD4+ T cells sorted from spleen or lymph node cells, obtained before intestinal transplant. The receptors originated from a human donor who received an intestinal transplant. Both conserved end residues are trimmed from each CDR3. The order of the fields is clone size, J gene, V gene, CDR3 protein. Size is omitted from some rows. Given values are once, few, many or a class for expanded clones.

clone_size: NA
j_call: TRBJ2-5
v_call: TRBV6-5
cdr3_aa: ASSYSRQLETQY

clone_size: NA
j_call: TRBJ2-1
v_call: TRBV4-1
cdr3_aa: ASSLQELASSYNEQF

clone_size: NA
j_call: TRBJ1-1
v_call: TRBV5-1
cdr3_aa: ASSLGGNTEAF

clone_size: NA
j_call: TRBJ2-5
v_call: TRBV5-1
cdr3_aa: ASSIGLVWRQETQY

clone_size: NA
j_call: TRBJ2-4
v_call: TRBV7-8
cdr3_aa: ASSLGGLAKNIQY

clone_size: NA
j_call: TRBJ2-3
v_call: TRBV5-1
cdr3_aa: ASSLRRKTDTQY

clone_size: NA
j_call: TRBJ1-2
v_call: TRBV6-6
cdr3_aa: ASSATGQHYGYT

clone_size: once
j_call: TRBJ1-1
v_call: TRBV11-2
cdr3_aa: ASSLELLVNTEAF

clone_size: NA
j_call: TRBJ1-3
v_call: TRBV18
cdr3_aa: ASSPMGWGQSSGNTIY

clone_size: NA
j_call: TRBJ2-1
v_call: TRBV2
cdr3_aa: ASSEAGTSFDEQF

clone_size: NA
j_call: TRBJ1-2
v_call: TRBV25-1
cdr3_aa: ASSEGPRGYT

clone_size: NA
j_call: TRBJ2-3
v_call: TRBV5-1
cdr3_aa: ASSLGTSGGDTQY

clone_size: NA
j_call: TRBJ2-7
v_call: TRBV7-6
cdr3_aa: ASSGSGVAYEQY

clone_size: NA
j_call: TRBJ2-5
v_call: TRBV29-1
cdr3_aa: SVYGTDNQETQY

clone_size: NA
j_call: TRBJ2-5
v_call: TRBV18
cdr3_aa: ASSPRDYGTGALETQY

clone_size: NA
j_call: TRBJ1-2
v_call: TRBV11-2
cdr3_aa: ASSAGTGVNYGYT

clone_size: NA
j_call: TRBJ2-1
v_call: TRBV7-8
cdr3_aa: ASSPRDSPHNEQF

clone_size: NA
j_call: TRBJ1-1
v_call: TRBV10-3
cdr3_aa: AISVGTASGAF

clone_size: NA
j_call: TRBJ1-5
v_call: TRBV19
cdr3_aa: ASSMGGNQPQH

clone_size: NA
j_call: TRBJ1-5
v_call: TRBV9
cdr3_aa: ASGGAGQPQH

clone_size: NA
j_call: TRBJ1-2
v_call: TRBV5-1
cdr3_aa: ASSPGQGPYGYT

clone_size: NA
j_call: TRBJ2-5
v_call: TRBV7-3
cdr3_aa: ASSLWGGAVGETQY

clone_size: NA
j_call: TRBJ2-7
v_call: TRBV11-2
cdr3_aa: ASTISGDGSSYEQY

clone_size: NA
j_call: TRBJ2-1
v_call: TRBV5-1
cdr3_aa: ASSPRGVRGAGNEQF

clone_size: NA
j_call: TRBJ1-1
v_call: TRBV7-8
cdr3_aa: ASSLGGGNTEAF

clone_size: NA
j_call: TRBJ1-2
v_call: TRBV9
cdr3_aa: ASSEGQRGPAYGYT

clone_size: NA
j_call: NA
v_call: TRBV7-9
cdr3_aa: ASSLRAGGGLVYEQY

clone_size: NA
j_call: TRBJ2-7
v_call: TRBV10-2
cdr3_aa: ASSESGRGKGGYEQY

clone_size: NA
j_call: TRBJ2-5
v_call: TRBV5-4
cdr3_aa: ASSPLGETQY

clone_size: NA
j_call: TRBJ2-7
v_call: TRBV10-1
cdr3_aa: ASSGNSYEQY

clone_size: NA
j_call: TRBJ2-3
v_call: TRBV7-2
cdr3_aa: ASSPGLANQY

clone_size: NA
j_call: TRBJ2-7
v_call: TRBV18
cdr3_aa: ASRRDRDSEQY

clone_size: once
j_call: TRBJ2-3
v_call: TRBV10-1
cdr3_aa: ASSDAIATDTQY

clone_size: NA
j_call: TRBJ2-1
v_call: TRBV14
cdr3_aa: ASSQRLAGGSNEQF

clone_size: once
j_call: TRBJ2-7
v_call: TRBV13
cdr3_aa: ASSLGGTGGYEQY

clone_size: NA
j_call: TRBJ2-3
v_call: TRBV7-7
cdr3_aa: ASSPTSGASTDTQY

clone_size: NA
j_call: TRBJ2-1
v_call: TRBV18
cdr3_aa: ASSPTGNEQF

clone_size: NA
j_call: TRBJ1-6
v_call: TRBV6-6
cdr3_aa: ASSPEQGVALH

clone_size: NA
j_call: TRBJ1-1
v_call: TRBV5-1
cdr3_aa: ASSSVGSEKAF

clone_size: NA
j_call: TRBJ1-1
v_call: TRBV20-1
cdr3_aa: SAAGATEAF

clone_size: NA
j_call: TRBJ2-4
v_call: TRBV2
cdr3_aa: ASVGGDVDIQY

clone_size: NA
j_call: TRBJ2-2
v_call: TRBV11-2
cdr3_aa: ASSQTPGVGRTGELF

clone_size: NA
j_call: TRBJ2-1
v_call: TRBV6-5
cdr3_aa: ASTPTGRGLNEQF

clone_size: NA
j_call: TRBJ2-1
v_call: TRBV7-9
cdr3_aa: ASSVGRGSNYNEQF

clone_size: NA
j_call: TRBJ2-1
v_call: TRBV5-1
cdr3_aa: ASSLLAGGLNEQF

clone_size: NA
j_call: NA
v_call: TRBV5-6
cdr3_aa: ASSLEGRGYEQY

clone_size: once
j_call: TRBJ2-1
v_call: TRBV9
cdr3_aa: ASSVVSLAESEQF

clone_size: NA
j_call: TRBJ1-5
v_call: TRBV19
cdr3_aa: ASNKDRGIQPQH

clone_size: NA
j_call: TRBJ1-2
v_call: TRBV10-2
cdr3_aa: ASSEGRYYGYT

clone_size: NA
j_call: TRBJ1-1
v_call: TRBV29-1
cdr3_aa: SDRRGSYTEAF

clone_size: NA
j_call: TRBJ2-3
v_call: TRBV29-1
cdr3_aa: SGTGPDTQY

clone_size: NA
j_call: TRBJ1-3
v_call: TRBV7-9
cdr3_aa: ASSPYSGGRSSGNTIY

clone_size: NA
j_call: TRBJ2-1
v_call: TRBV6-5
cdr3_aa: ASCGGGFPNEQF

clone_size: NA
j_call: TRBJ2-5
v_call: TRBV7-9
cdr3_aa: ASSNGLLASRAETQY

clone_size: NA
j_call: TRBJ2-7
v_call: TRBV2
cdr3_aa: ASRPEGGTVGYEQY

clone_size: NA
j_call: TRBJ1-1
v_call: TRBV9
cdr3_aa: ASSVRQGSTEAF

clone_size: once
j_call: TRBJ1-1
v_call: TRBV5-4
cdr3_aa: ASSSATQGATEAF

clone_size: NA
j_call: TRBJ1-1
v_call: TRBV5-1
cdr3_aa: ASSLGGGDEAF